The clone carrying this TCR beta chain occurred once. The target antigen is unknown. The germline V gene encodes CDR1 MNHEY and CDR2 SVGAGI. V was clipped by 4 bases and J by 3 bases, with 19 bases between them. CDR3 length equals 16 residues. Only in-frame clones appear in the TCRdb table, and some are missing; sequencing was by immunoSEQ multiplex PCR. Of tens of thousands of clones listed, approximately 90% are singletons. This record belongs to a study of T cell responses to AZD1222 COVID-19 vaccine. Study-wide results and caveats: There were vaccine-associated CD4 TCRs across spike, dominant at 160-218 and 743-854. Among those given AZD1222, only 5 to 7 were seropositive at baseline.

The material was peripheral blood, obtained 28 days after the second AZD1222 dose. The TCR sequence derives from an adult who received the AZD1222 COVID-19 vaccine. V gene TRBV6-5 combines with J gene TRBJ2-7; D is perhaps TRBD2 (6 bases). CDR3 coding DNA: TGTGCCAGCAGTTTTGCCCTAGCGAGGGTAGGCTACGAGCAGTACTTC. Its protein product is CASSFALARVGYEQYF.